This T cell receptor (beta chain) was captured by sequencing in a study of CD8 T cells in Susac syndrome. It was with random hexamers that roughly 0.5 to 1 ug RNA was reverse transcribed. Each CDR3 protein gets one entry after TCRdb re-called the immunoSEQ multiplex PCR reads with MiXCR. The sample includes 95,000 or so distinct CDR3 sequences, 90% to 95% of them seen just once. V lost 1 base to trimming and J lost 10 bases; unmatched junction nucleotides: 9. The germline V gene has CDR1 KGHSH and CDR2 LQKENI. The CDR3 runs to 15 residues. The chain joins TRBV18 to TRBJ2-1, with 8 bases matching TRBD1. The sample consisted of CD8+ T cells from PBMCs. The receptor comes from a human donor in good health. The CDR3 DNA reads TGTGCCAGCTCACCACGGGACAGGTCCCTTTGGGAGCAGTTCTTC. This translates into CASSPRDRSLWEQFF.